This T cell receptor (beta chain) was identified in a study of shared clonotypes between healthy human individuals. At a deep level, the assay was run. In the source study's methods: ImmunoSEQ output held junction-only sequences without quality scores, so filtering differed. The table came from immunoSEQ multiplex PCR; TCRdb's copy has only in-frame clones and leaves some out. D and trimming were read from the DNA, whereas the V and J calls and clone size are those reported in that table. The data contain over a million clones, around three quarters of them seen just once; the ten biggest clones take up roughly 0.56%. Study observations and caveats: What naive subsets generally showed was a larger estimated richness than memory subsets showed.

About this clone itself: Its matching antigen is unknown.

V was pared by 1 base and J by 5 bases, with 9 bases between. CDR3 length: 13 amino acids. Germline CDR1 reads SGDLS; CDR2 reads YYNGEE. The clonotype comes from a man aged 18-30 years in good health. Some clones in this sample may be carry-over from other donors' samples. This chain uses TRBV9 with TRBJ2-5; D may be TRBD2 (5 bases). Sequenced input: memory CD4+ T cells from PBMCs. Noted subset: CD45RA-negative fraction. This CDR3 is CASSVRRGETQYF. Written as DNA, the CDR3 is TGTGCCAGCAGCGTAAGACGAGGGGAGACCCAGTACTTC.